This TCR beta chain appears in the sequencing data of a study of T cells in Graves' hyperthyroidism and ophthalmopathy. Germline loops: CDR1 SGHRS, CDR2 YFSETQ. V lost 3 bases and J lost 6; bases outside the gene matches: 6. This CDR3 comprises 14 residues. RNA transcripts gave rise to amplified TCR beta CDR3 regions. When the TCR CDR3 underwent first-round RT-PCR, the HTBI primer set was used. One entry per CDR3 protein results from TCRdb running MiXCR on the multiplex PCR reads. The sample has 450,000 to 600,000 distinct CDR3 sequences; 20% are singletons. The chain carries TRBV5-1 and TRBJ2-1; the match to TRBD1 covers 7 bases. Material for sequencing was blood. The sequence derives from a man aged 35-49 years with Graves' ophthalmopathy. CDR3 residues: CASSSGQSFNEQFF. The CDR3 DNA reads TGCGCCAGCAGCTCGGGACAGTCTTTCAATGAGCAGTTCTTC.